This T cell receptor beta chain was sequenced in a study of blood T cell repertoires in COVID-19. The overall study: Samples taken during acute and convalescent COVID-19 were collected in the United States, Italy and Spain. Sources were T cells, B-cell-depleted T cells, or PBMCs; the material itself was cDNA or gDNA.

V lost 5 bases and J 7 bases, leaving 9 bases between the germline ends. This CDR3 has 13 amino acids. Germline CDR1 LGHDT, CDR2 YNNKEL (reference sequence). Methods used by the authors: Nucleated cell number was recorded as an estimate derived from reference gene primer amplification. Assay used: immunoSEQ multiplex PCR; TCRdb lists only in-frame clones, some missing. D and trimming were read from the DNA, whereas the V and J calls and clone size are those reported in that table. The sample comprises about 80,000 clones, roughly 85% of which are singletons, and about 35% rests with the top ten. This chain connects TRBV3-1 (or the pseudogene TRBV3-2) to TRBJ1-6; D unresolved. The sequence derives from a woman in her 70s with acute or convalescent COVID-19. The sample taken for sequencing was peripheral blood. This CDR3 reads CASSEVRNSPLHF. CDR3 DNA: TGTGCCAGCAGCGAAGTGCGGAATTCACCCCTCCACTTT.